The clone carrying this T cell receptor (beta chain) is a singleton in its sample. Antigen specificity is unknown. The assay was immunoSEQ multiplex PCR, and TCRdb's table has in-frame clones only and misses some. The table records about 150,000 clones, 80% to 95% of them present only once. The data were obtained in a study of T cell responses to AZD1222 COVID-19 vaccine. Overall study results and limits: Donors were largely white British and mainly female; clonal diversity was possibly underestimated.

The V gene's germline CDR1 is SGHVS and CDR2 FNYEAQ. With 6 bases clipped from V and 8 bases from J, the junction kept 5 bases outside the gene matches. CDR3 length: 14 amino acids. The chain has TRBV7-6 and TRBJ1-6, with 9 bases fitting TRBD1. This clonotype was sampled from an adult who received the AZD1222 COVID-19 vaccine. Sequences were derived from peripheral blood, sampled 28 days after the second AZD1222 dose. CDR3 region: CASRPGTGYSPLHF. For the CDR3, the DNA is TGTGCCAGCAGGCCCGGGACAGGGTATTCACCCCTCCACTTT.